This is a list of T cell receptor beta chains from one sample in a study of blood T cell repertoires in COVID-19. Sequencing used immunoSEQ multiplex PCR; TCRdb keeps in-frame clones, though not all of them. The data contain about 140,000 clones, 80% to 85% of them singletons. Sequenced input: peripheral blood. The receptors originated from a human donor in a cohort sampled during active COVID-19. The CDR3 runs from the conserved cysteine through the conserved F or W. A D gene is named only where the DNA matches it firmly. A row's size may be missing; if present it is once, few, many or a size class.

size	J	length	V	D	CDR3	DNA
few	TRBJ2-7	14	TRBV19	TRBD1	CASSIRQGRAEQYF	TGTGCCAGTAGTATCCGACAGGGAAGGGCCGAGCAGTACTTC
-	TRBJ1-5	15	TRBV7-2	-	CASSLAAGTDQPQHF	TGTGCCAGCAGCTTAGCTGCAGGGACTGATCAGCCCCAGCATTTT
-	TRBJ2-1	15	TRBV5-4	TRBD1	CASSSGQGQYNEQFF	TGTGCCAGCAGTTCGGGACAGGGACAATACAATGAGCAGTTCTTC
-	TRBJ1-4	14	TRBV6-5	TRBD1	CASSETGRGEKLFF	TGTGCCAGCAGCGAGACAGGGCGAGGGGAAAAACTGTTTTTT
once	TRBJ1-4	16	TRBV5-6	-	CASSLGAGSKGGKLFF	TGTGCCAGCAGCTTGGGGGCAGGCAGCAAAGGTGGAAAACTGTTTTTT
-	TRBJ1-1	14	TRBV2	TRBD1	CASSLQGANTEAFF	TGTGCCAGCAGTCTACAGGGGGCGAACACTGAAGCTTTCTTT
-	TRBJ1-5	16	TRBV19	-	CASSKGGGYSNQPQHF	TGTGCCAGTAGTAAGGGAGGCGGATATAGCAATCAGCCCCAGCATTTT
-	TRBJ2-1	16	TRBV11-2	TRBD2	CASSSIRTSGYNEQFF	TGTGCCAGCAGCTCGATCCGGACTAGCGGTTACAATGAGCAGTTCTTC
-	TRBJ1-4	10	TRBV6-5	-	CASSSKKLFF	TGTGCCAGCAGTTCTAAAAAACTGTTTTTT
-	TRBJ1-6	16	TRBV5-1	-	CASSLLRGDKRSPLHF	TGCGCCAGCAGCTTGTTAAGGGGCGACAAGAGGTCACCCCTCCACTTT
-	TRBJ1-1	15	TRBV28	TRBD1	CASSLYGTGRPEAFF	TGTGCCAGCAGTTTATATGGGACAGGGAGGCCTGAAGCTTTCTTT
-	TRBJ2-1	17	TRBV11-3	TRBD2	CASSLDSAGGLNNEQFF	TGTGCCAGCAGCTTAGATTCCGCGGGGGGACTTAACAATGAGCAGTTCTTC
-	TRBJ2-3	14	TRBV5-1	-	CASSDITGTDTQYF	TGCGCCAGCAGTGACATTACGGGCACAGATACGCAGTATTTT
once	TRBJ1-5	17	TRBV19	-	CASSIDRQGVGNQPQHF	TGTGCCAGTAGTATAGATCGGCAGGGTGTGGGCAATCAGCCCCAGCATTTT
-	TRBJ1-2	16	TRBV3-1/TRBV3-2	TRBD1	CASSQKTYWDSPSRTF	TGTGCCAGCAGCCAAAAGACCTACTGGGACAGCCCTTCGCGCACCTTC
-	TRBJ1-1	15	TRBV5-1	TRBD1	CASSLKTGVNTEAFF	TGCGCCAGCAGCTTAAAGACAGGGGTGAACACTGAAGCTTTCTTT
-	TRBJ2-1	16	TRBV13	TRBD2	CASSPPGGGLYNEQFF	TGTGCCAGCAGCCCCCCGGGCGGGGGGTTGTACAATGAGCAGTTCTTC
-	TRBJ2-7	16	TRBV10-3	-	CAISESRQGLSYEQYF	TGTGCCATCAGTGAGTCGAGACAGGGACTCTCCTACGAGCAGTACTTC
few	TRBJ2-7	12	TRBV2	-	CASTRTVYEQYF	TGTGCCAGCACTAGGACTGTCTACGAGCAGTACTTC
few	TRBJ2-1	14	TRBV24-1	-	CATSLGDSYNEQFF	TGTGCCACCAGTTTAGGAGACTCCTACAATGAGCAGTTCTTC
-	TRBJ2-4	14	TRBV5-4	-	CASSLYGAGDIQYF	TGTGCCAGCAGCTTGTACGGGGCAGGGGACATTCAGTACTTC
-	TRBJ2-1	16	TRBV5-1	TRBD1	CASSLPGTGGRNEQFF	TGCGCCAGCAGCCTACCCGGGACAGGGGGCCGCAATGAGCAGTTCTTC
once	TRBJ2-3	18	TRBV19	TRBD2	CASSGTSGGHPSTDTQYF	TGTGCCAGTTCCGGGACTAGCGGGGGCCACCCTAGCACAGATACGCAGTATTTT
-	TRBJ2-5	17	TRBV4-1	TRBD2	CASSQEPSGGYQETQYF	TGCGCCAGCAGCCAAGAACCTTCCGGGGGGTACCAAGAGACCCAGTACTTC
few	TRBJ1-5	13	TRBV12-3/TRBV12-4	-	CASSLGGRQPQHF	TGTGCCAGCAGTTTAGGAGGGAGGCAGCCCCAGCATTTT
-	TRBJ2-3	16	TRBV7-2	TRBD1	CASSDRTGGGTDTQYF	TGTGCCAGCAGCGACCGGACAGGGGGGGGCACAGATACGCAGTATTTT
-	TRBJ2-5	16	TRBV28	TRBD1	CASSLAGDRGLETQYF	TGTGCCAGCAGTTTAGCGGGGGACAGGGGGCTAGAGACCCAGTACTTC
once	TRBJ1-6	14	TRBV29-1	TRBD1	CSVVRTGKGSPLHF	TGCAGCGTTGTCAGGACAGGGAAAGGTTCACCCCTCCACTTT
-	TRBJ2-3	18	TRBV5-6	TRBD2	CASSWGSGGLGSTDTQYF	TGTGCCAGCAGCTGGGGTAGCGGGGGGCTGGGGAGCACAGATACGCAGTATTTT
-	TRBJ1-4	17	TRBV18	TRBD1	CASSPPGQARTNEKLFF	TGTGCCAGCTCACCCCCGGGACAGGCTCGGACTAATGAAAAACTGTTTTTT
-	TRBJ1-1	14	TRBV6-5	-	CASSTQIGGTEAFF	TGTGCCAGCAGTACCCAGATAGGGGGCACTGAAGCTTTCTTT
-	TRBJ2-7	17	TRBV5-1	TRBD2	CASSSGLAGGYRYEQYF	TGCGCCAGCAGCTCCGGACTAGCGGGGGGATATAGGTACGAGCAGTACTTC
once	TRBJ1-2	13	TRBV7-8	-	CASSLNKGYGYTF	TGTGCCAGCAGCTTAAACAAGGGGTATGGCTACACCTTC
-	TRBJ1-4	13	TRBV5-1	-	CASSLEFQTRLFF	TGCGCCAGCAGCTTGGAGTTCCAGACGAGGCTGTTTTTT
-	TRBJ1-4	13	TRBV5-1	-	CAREWGNRGKLFF	TGCGCCAGGGAATGGGGAAATCGAGGGAAACTGTTTTTT
-	TRBJ1-3	17	TRBV11-3	-	CASSDLGEEFLGNTIYF	TGTGCCAGCAGCGACCTGGGAGAAGAATTCCTAGGAAACACCATATATTTT
-	TRBJ2-3	14	TRBV7-9	-	CATATGGGNQPQYF	TGTGCCACCGCGACGGGTGGCGGCAATCAGCCCCAGTATTTT
-	TRBJ1-5	15	TRBV28	TRBD1	CASSSITGVGQPQHF	TGTGCCAGCAGTTCCATTACAGGGGTGGGTCAGCCCCAGCATTTT
-	TRBJ2-1	14	TRBV24-1	-	CATSDRSYYNEQFF	TGTGCCACCAGTGATCGGAGTTATTACAATGAGCAGTTCTTC
-	TRBJ2-1	14	TRBV20-1	-	CSASGRGSYNEQFF	TGCAGTGCTAGTGGTCGGGGGTCCTACAATGAGCAGTTCTTC
-	TRBJ1-1	14	TRBV5-4	-	CASSPRMMNTEAFF	TGTGCCAGCAGCCCCAGAATGATGAACACTGAAGCTTTCTTT
-	TRBJ2-1	12	TRBV6-5	-	CASSSRVQEQFF	TGTGCCAGCAGTTCCCGCGTACAGGAGCAGTTCTTC
-	TRBJ1-3	15	TRBV3-1/TRBV3-2	-	CASSQGPGGGGTIYF	TGTGCCAGCAGCCAAGGGCCCGGCGGCGGTGGCACCATATATTTT
-	TRBJ1-3	11	TRBV14	-	CASSLGNTIYF	TGTGCCAGCAGTCTCGGGAACACCATATATTTT
-	TRBJ2-7	16	TRBV18	TRBD2	CASSPTAGGFSYEQYF	TGTGCCAGCTCACCGACGGCGGGGGGTTTCTCCTACGAGCAGTACTTC
-	TRBJ1-2	15	TRBV5-8	TRBD1	CARRDRGRKEHGYTF	TGTGCCAGACGGGACAGGGGACGCAAAGAGCATGGCTACACCTTC
-	TRBJ2-7	16	TRBV21-1	-	CASSKVCGQGPYEQYF	TGTGCCAGCAGCAAAGTCTGCGGACAGGGTCCCTACGAGCAGTACTTC
-	TRBJ1-4	14	TRBV4-1	-	CASSQTGVNEKLFF	TGCGCCAGCAGCCAAACGGGGGTTAATGAAAAACTGTTTTTT
-	TRBJ2-3	12	TRBV7-9	TRBD2	CASSPGGDTQYF	TGTGCCAGCAGCCCCGGGGGGGATACGCAGTATTTT
-	TRBJ2-2	13	TRBV24-1	-	CATSAQGTGELFF	TGTGCCACCAGTGCCCAGGGGACCGGGGAGCTGTTTTTT
-	TRBJ2-5	12	TRBV3-1/TRBV3-2	-	CASSQVQETQYF	TGTGCCAGCAGCCAAGTCCAGGAGACCCAGTACTTC
-	TRBJ2-1	15	TRBV2	-	CASSDGRYTYNEQFF	TGTGCCAGCAGTGATGGCAGGTATACCTACAATGAGCAGTTCTTC